This T cell receptor (beta chain) derives from a study of blood T cells in healthy people across ages. Study results and caveats: A strong correlation was found between TCR beta diversity and the percentage of naive T cells.

On this clonotype itself: Antigen: not known.

It was with a sample-barcoded 5' primer and a J-beta primer mix that a second PCR of about 7 to 12 cycles was run. Each CDR3 protein is one row after TCRdb ran MiXCR on the 5' RACE reads. Among some 1.7 million distinct CDR3 sequences listed, 28% were seen once. Germline V lookup: CDR1 MGHRA, CDR2 YSYEKL. The CDR3 is 17 amino acids. Trimming stripped 10 bases from V and 1 base from J, with 26 bases between. Roughly 9.2 milliliters was the volume of peripheral blood drawn from each donor. The origin of this receptor is a woman aged 25-40 years in good health. This chain connects TRBV4-1 to TRBJ2-7; D may be TRBD1 (6 bases). The sample comprised blood. In DNA form, the CDR3 reads TGCGCCACCTCAACAGGGTCAGAGGGAGTTTCGTCCTACGAGCAGTACTTC. Amino acids: CATSTGSEGVSSYEQYF.